Detailed here is one T cell receptor beta chain. The antigen remains unidentified. The data stem from a study of identical twins. Study-wide findings and caveats: Sequences that were beta out-of-frame showed weaker excess twin sharing.

The CDR3 sequence is 13 residues long. With V trimmed by 6 bases and J by 5 bases, 4 bases remained unmatched. Germline lookup yields CDR1 SNHLY and CDR2 FYNNEI. MiXCR, run by TCRdb on the 5' RACE reads, gives a single entry per CDR3 protein. The profile shows 450,000 to 600,000 distinct CDR3 sequences, approximately 20% of them singletons. These data also featured in a second study, about yellow fever vaccine responses in identical twins.

The V and J genes are TRBV2 and TRBJ2-1, with 7 bases lining up with TRBD1. Sequencing used CD4+ T cells sorted from blood. This sequence was found in a woman aged 18-30 years in good health. The CDR3: CASRGTADNEQFF. The CDR3, as DNA: TGTGCCAGCAGGGGGACAGCCGACAATGAGCAGTTCTTC.